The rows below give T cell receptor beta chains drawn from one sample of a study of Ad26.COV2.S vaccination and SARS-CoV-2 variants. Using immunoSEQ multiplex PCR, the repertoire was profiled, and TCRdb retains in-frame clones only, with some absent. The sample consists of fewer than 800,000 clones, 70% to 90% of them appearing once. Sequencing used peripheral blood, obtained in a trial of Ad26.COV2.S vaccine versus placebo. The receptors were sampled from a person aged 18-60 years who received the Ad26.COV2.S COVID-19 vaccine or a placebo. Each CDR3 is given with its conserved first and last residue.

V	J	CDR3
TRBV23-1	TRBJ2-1	CASSQGSFQEQFF
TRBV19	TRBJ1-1	CASRRQGWTEAFF
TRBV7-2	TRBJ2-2	CASSLDGNTGELFF
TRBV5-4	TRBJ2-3	CASSLEGARTDTQYF
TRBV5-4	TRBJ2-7	CASSFQGATYEQYF
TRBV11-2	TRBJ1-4	CASSLATTNEKLFF
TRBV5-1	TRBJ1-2	CASSLVQGTYGYTF
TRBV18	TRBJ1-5	CASSPGGSNQPQHF
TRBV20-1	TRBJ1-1	CSAPGTTEAFF
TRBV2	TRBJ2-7	CASRKPGQFNYEQYF
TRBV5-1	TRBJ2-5	CASSLSDRDQETQYF
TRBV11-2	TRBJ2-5	CASSLQSAQARETQYF
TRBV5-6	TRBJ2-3	CASSFRVAGANTQYF
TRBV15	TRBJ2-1	CATSRGGMRLRDNEQFF
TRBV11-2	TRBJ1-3	CASSLDRYGVGNTIYF
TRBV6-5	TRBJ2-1	CASSRTSGGYNEQFF
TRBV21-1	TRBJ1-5	CASRSSVDSNQPQHF
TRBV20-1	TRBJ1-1	CSARNRVEAFF
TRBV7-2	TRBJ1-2	CASSYQTGSYGYTF
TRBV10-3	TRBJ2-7	CAINPGGTYEQYF
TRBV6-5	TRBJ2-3	CASSLRGSATDTQYF
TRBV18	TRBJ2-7	CASSRPETQQYF
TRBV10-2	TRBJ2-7	CASSVGSHEQYF
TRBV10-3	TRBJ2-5	CAISESGGSKETQYF
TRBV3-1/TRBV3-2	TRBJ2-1	CASSHRLAGGPAEQFF
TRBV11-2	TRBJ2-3	CASSSTWGWSSTDTQYF
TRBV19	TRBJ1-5	CASSTTTGLRSQHF
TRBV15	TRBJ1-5	CATSSFDRGQPQHF
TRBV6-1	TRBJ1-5	CASSDGQGANQPQHF
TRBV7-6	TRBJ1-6	CASSSQGEGYNSPLHF
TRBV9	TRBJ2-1	CASSSVWWEYNEQFF
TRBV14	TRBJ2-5	CASSQVKGLGETQYF
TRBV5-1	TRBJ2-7	CASSSSGDGSYEQYF
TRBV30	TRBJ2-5	CAWSVSSFETQYF
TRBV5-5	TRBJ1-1	CASSLQGLDTEAFF
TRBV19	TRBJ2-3	CASSLPVGDTQYF
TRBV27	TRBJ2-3	CASSSRLAGRGDTQYF
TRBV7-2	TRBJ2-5	CASSSPGTRSETQYF
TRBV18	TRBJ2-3	CASSQRPIELSGRTDTQYF
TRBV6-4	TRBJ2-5	CASSDSGSPQETQYF
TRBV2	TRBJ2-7	CASRQGAPYEQYF
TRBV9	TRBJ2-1	CASSVEGGSYNEQFF
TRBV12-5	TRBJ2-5	CASGAPRLAGVETQYF
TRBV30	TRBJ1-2	CAWSMIWTGGNGYTF
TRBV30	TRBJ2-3	CAWSRGELAGAADTQYF
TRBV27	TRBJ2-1	CASRLTGRPWYNEQFF
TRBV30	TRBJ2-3	CAWSPRQGGTQYF
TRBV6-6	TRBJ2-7	CASSPLAVEQYF
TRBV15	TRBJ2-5	CATSRDHGTQYF
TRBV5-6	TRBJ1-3	CASSLSPISGNTIYF
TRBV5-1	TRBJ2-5	CASSTSTSGGAGETQYF